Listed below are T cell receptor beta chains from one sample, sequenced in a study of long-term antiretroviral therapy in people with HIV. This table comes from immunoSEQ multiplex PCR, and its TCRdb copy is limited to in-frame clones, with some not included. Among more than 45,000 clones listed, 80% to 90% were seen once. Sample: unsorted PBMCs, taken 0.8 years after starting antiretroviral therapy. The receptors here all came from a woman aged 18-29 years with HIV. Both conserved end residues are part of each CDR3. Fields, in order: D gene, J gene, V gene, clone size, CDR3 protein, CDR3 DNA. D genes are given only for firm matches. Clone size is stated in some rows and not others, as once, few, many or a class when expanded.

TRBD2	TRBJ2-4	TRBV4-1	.	CASSQGLAGGQAKNIQYF	TGCGCCAGCAGCCAAGGACTAGCGGGAGGGCAAGCCAAAAACATTCAGTACTTC
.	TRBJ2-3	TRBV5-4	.	CASSLVPLADTDTQYF	TGTGCCAGCAGCTTGGTACCGCTCGCGGACACAGATACGCAGTATTTT
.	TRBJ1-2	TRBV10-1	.	CATLPRRWAGYTF	TGCGCCACTCTACCCCGGCGGTGGGCTGGCTACACCTTC
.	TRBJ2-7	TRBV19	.	CASSLQATSYEQYF	TGTGCCAGTAGTTTGCAGGCCACTTCCTACGAGCAGTACTTC
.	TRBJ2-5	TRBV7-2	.	CASRGMETQYF	TGTGCCAGCAGGGGGATGGAGACCCAGTACTTC
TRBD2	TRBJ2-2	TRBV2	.	CASGGAGAGTGELFF	TGTGCCAGCGGGGGAGCGGGAGCTGGCACCGGGGAGCTGTTTTTT
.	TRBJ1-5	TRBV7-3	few	CASSPGGNQPQHF	TGTGCCAGCAGCCCGGGGGGGAATCAGCCCCAGCATTTT
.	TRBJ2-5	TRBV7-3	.	CASSPSGAGETQYF	TGTGCCAGCAGCCCCTCGGGGGCGGGGGAGACCCAGTACTTC
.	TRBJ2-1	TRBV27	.	CASSWSTGNEQFF	TGTGCCAGCAGTTGGTCAACTGGCAATGAGCAGTTCTTC
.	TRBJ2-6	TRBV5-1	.	CASSLRDTGVSGANVLTF	TGCGCCAGCAGCTTACGGGACACCGGAGTCTCTGGGGCCAACGTCCTGACTTTC
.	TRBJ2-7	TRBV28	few	CASSETSYEQYF	TGTGCCAGCAGCGAAACTAGCTACGAGCAGTACTTC
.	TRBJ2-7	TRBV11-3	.	CASSGGAPYEQYF	TGTGCCAGCAGCGGAGGGGCGCCTTACGAGCAGTACTTC
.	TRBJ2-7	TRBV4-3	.	CASSQDHNSYEQYF	TGCGCCAGCAGCCAAGATCACAACTCCTACGAGCAGTACTTC
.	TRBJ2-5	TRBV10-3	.	CAISDAGRQETQYF	TGTGCCATCAGTGACGCAGGCAGGCAAGAGACCCAGTACTTC
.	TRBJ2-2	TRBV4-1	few	CASSPRTEGTGELFF	TGCGCCAGCAGCCCTAGGACTGAGGGAACCGGGGAGCTGTTTTTT
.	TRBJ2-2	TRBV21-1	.	CASSWLVWGTSGSGGNTGELFF	TGTGCCAGCAGCTGGCTAGTCTGGGGGACTAGCGGGAGCGGAGGGAACACCGGGGAGCTGTTTTTT
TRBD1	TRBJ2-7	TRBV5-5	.	CAIKQGARNDEQYF	TGTGCCATCAAACAGGGGGCGCGGAACGACGAGCAGTACTTC
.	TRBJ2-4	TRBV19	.	CASSFQGSVAKNIQYF	TGTGCCAGTAGTTTCCAGGGTTCGGTAGCCAAAAACATTCAGTACTTC
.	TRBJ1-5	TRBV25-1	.	CASSDPGLGQPQHF	TGTGCCAGCAGCGATCCCGGACTGGGGCAGCCCCAGCATTTT
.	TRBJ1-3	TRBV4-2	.	CASSQDQGDSGNTIYF	TGTGCCAGCAGCCAGGATCAGGGTGACTCTGGAAACACCATATATTTT
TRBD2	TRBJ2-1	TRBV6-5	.	CASRLGLANDNEQFF	TGTGCCAGCAGGCTAGGACTAGCGAATGACAATGAGCAGTTCTTC
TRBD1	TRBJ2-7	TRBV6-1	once	CASSDPRDRGLYEQYF	TGTGCCAGCAGTGACCCTAGGGACAGGGGCCTCTACGAGCAGTACTTC
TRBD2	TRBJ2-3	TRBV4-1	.	CASSQEGGRAKDTQYF	TGCGCCAGCAGCCAAGAAGGCGGGAGGGCCAAAGATACGCAGTATTTT
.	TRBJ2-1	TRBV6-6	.	CASSYGSGSYNEQFF	TGTGCCAGCAGTTATGGTAGCGGCTCCTACAATGAGCAGTTCTTC
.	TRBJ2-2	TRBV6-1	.	CASRYRGELFF	TGTGCCAGCAGATACAGGGGGGAGCTGTTTTTT
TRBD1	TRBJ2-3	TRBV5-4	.	CASSSMTGSTDTQYF	TGTGCCAGCAGCTCGATGACAGGGAGCACAGATACGCAGTATTTT
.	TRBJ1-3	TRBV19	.	CASSIAAFSGNTIYF	TGTGCCAGTAGTATAGCCGCCTTCTCTGGAAACACCATATATTTT
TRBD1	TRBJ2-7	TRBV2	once	CASTGPDRGPDEQYF	TGTGCCAGCACGGGGCCGGACAGGGGGCCAGACGAGCAGTACTTC
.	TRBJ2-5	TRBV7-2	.	CASSLVFILASSLGETQYF	TGTGCCAGCAGCTTAGTGTTTATTTTGGCTAGCTCACTCGGAGAGACCCAGTACTTC
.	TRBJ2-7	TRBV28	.	CASTQTISYEQYF	TGTGCCAGCACCCAGACTATCTCCTACGAGCAGTACTTC
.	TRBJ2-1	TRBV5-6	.	CASSPRSQEHNEQFF	TGTGCCAGCAGCCCGCGATCCCAGGAGCACAATGAGCAGTTCTTC
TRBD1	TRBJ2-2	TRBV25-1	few	CASSPGTGFSGELFF	TGTGCCAGCAGTCCCGGGACAGGGTTCTCCGGGGAGCTGTTTTTT
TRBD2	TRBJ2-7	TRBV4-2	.	CASSPGLAGYEQYF	TGTGCCAGCAGCCCCGGACTAGCGGGGTACGAGCAGTACTTC
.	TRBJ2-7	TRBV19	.	CASRESRSYEQYF	TGTGCCAGTAGGGAATCCCGCTCCTACGAGCAGTACTTC
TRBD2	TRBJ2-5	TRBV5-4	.	CASSPGLAGGPETQYF	TGTGCCAGCAGCCCAGGGCTAGCGGGAGGGCCAGAGACCCAGTACTTC
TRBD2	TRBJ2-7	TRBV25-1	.	CASSSLAGAGTYEQYF	TGTGCCAGCAGTTCTCTAGCGGGAGCGGGGACCTACGAGCAGTACTTC
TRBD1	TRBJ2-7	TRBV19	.	CASRAGTGRTYEQYF	TGTGCCAGTAGGGCCGGGACAGGGAGGACCTACGAGCAGTACTTC
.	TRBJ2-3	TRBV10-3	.	CAISWGGSRTDTQYF	TGTGCCATCAGTTGGGGAGGCAGCCGCACAGATACGCAGTATTTT
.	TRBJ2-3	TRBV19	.	CASQRAGRDTQYF	TGTGCCAGTCAGCGGGCGGGGAGAGATACGCAGTATTTT
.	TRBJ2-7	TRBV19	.	CASSSSLYSSYEQYF	TGTGCCAGTAGTAGCAGTCTATATAGCTCCTACGAGCAGTACTTC
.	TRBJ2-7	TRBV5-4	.	CASSFLGSYEQYF	TGTGCCAGCAGCTTCTTAGGGTCCTACGAGCAGTACTTC
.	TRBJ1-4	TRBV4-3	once	CASSQDQSPSEKLFF	TGCGCCAGCAGCCAAGATCAGAGCCCCTCCGAAAAACTGTTTTTT
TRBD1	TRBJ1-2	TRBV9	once	CASSVDRQGANYGYTF	TGTGCCAGCAGCGTAGATAGACAGGGTGCTAACTATGGCTACACCTTC
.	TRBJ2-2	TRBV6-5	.	CASTLTGSGAGELFF	TGTGCCAGCACCCTAACCGGAAGCGGCGCCGGGGAGCTGTTTTTT
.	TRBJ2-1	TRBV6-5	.	CASSYSKGNEQFF	TGTGCCAGCAGTTACTCGAAAGGCAATGAGCAGTTCTTC
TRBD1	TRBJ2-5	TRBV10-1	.	CASSESRGQGKTQYF	TGCGCCAGCAGTGAGTCGAGAGGACAGGGGAAGACCCAGTACTTC
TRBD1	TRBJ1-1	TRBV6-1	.	CASSGQGARGTEAFF	TGTGCCAGCAGTGGACAGGGGGCGCGGGGCACTGAAGCTTTCTTT